The rows below give T cell receptor beta chains drawn from one sample of a study of blood T cells in healthy people across ages. MiXCR, run by TCRdb on the 5' RACE reads, gives a single entry per CDR3 protein. The table includes nearly 800,000 distinct CDR3 sequences, roughly three fifths detected once. The sequenced sample consisted of blood. Receptors originate from a man aged 35 to 55 in good health. Each CDR3 is given with its conserved first and last residue. A D gene is named only where the DNA matches it firmly. The size of a clone is reported for some rows only, either as once, few or many, or as a class for expanded clones.

V,D,J,size,DNA,CDR3
TRBV20-1,TRBD2,TRBJ2-5,NA,TGCAGTGCTAGAGACCCTCGGGGACTAAGGTTGGAGACCCAGTACTTC,CSARDPRGLRLETQYF
TRBV11-2,NA,TRBJ1-1,once,TGTGCCAGCAGCGTAGGGGGAGCCAGAATAGCTTTCTTT,CASSVGGARIAFF
TRBV20-1,NA,TRBJ2-1,NA,TGCAGTGCTAGAGATGGCCCGAAGGTCAGTAATGAGCAGTTCTTC,CSARDGPKVSNEQFF
TRBV28,NA,TRBJ2-6,once,TGTGCCAGCACCAGGGTGACTGGGGCCAACGTCCTGACTTTC,CASTRVTGANVLTF
TRBV7-2,NA,TRBJ2-5,NA,TGTGCCAGCAGCTTAGATGGGCTGAGGGGAGAGACCCAGTACTTC,CASSLDGLRGETQYF
TRBV7-9,NA,TRBJ2-5,NA,TGTGCCGGAAACTCGGCGACAGGACAAGAGACCCAGTACTTC,CAGNSATGQETQYF
TRBV6-2/TRBV6-3,NA,TRBJ1-2,NA,TGTGCCAGCAGATCACTGGACAGAGACTATGGCTACACCTTC,CASRSLDRDYGYTF
TRBV2,NA,TRBJ2-1,NA,TGTGCCAGCAGTGTGGTGTGGGAGAAGGCAAACAATGAGCAGTTCTTC,CASSVVWEKANNEQFF
TRBV13,TRBD1,TRBJ2-1,NA,TGTGCCAGCAGCCCGGAGGACAGGGGGCTGGATGAGCAGTTCTTC,CASSPEDRGLDEQFF
TRBV20-1,NA,TRBJ2-5,NA,TGCAGTGCTAGGAGGGCAGGGGCACTGTACCAAGAGACCCAGTACTTC,CSARRAGALYQETQYF
TRBV7-8,TRBD2,TRBJ2-7,NA,TGTGCCAGCAGCGCGAGGACTAGCGCGATGGGATACTACGAGCAGTACTTC,CASSARTSAMGYYEQYF
TRBV18,NA,TRBJ2-6,NA,TGTGCCAGCTCACCGCAACAGGGCGTCGGGGCCAACGTCCTGACTTTC,CASSPQQGVGANVLTF
TRBV7-9,NA,TRBJ1-6,NA,TGTGCCAGCACTGCGGGACTAACTAATTCACCCCTCCACTTT,CASTAGLTNSPLHF
TRBV18,NA,TRBJ1-5,few,TGTGCCAGCTCACCAAATACCGATCAGCCCCAGCATTTT,CASSPNTDQPQHF
TRBV5-6,TRBD2,TRBJ2-1,NA,TGTGCCAGCAGCTTAGTGCGGGAGAGCTCCTACAATGAGCAGTTCTTC,CASSLVRESSYNEQFF
TRBV5-5,NA,TRBJ1-6,NA,TGTGCCAGCAGCGTCCAGGGTTCGGATTCACCCCTCCACTTT,CASSVQGSDSPLHF
TRBV11-1,NA,TRBJ2-6,NA,TGTGCCAGCAGCCGAGACGAACCCGGGACCTCTGGGGCCAACGTCCTGACTTTC,CASSRDEPGTSGANVLTF
TRBV24-1,NA,TRBJ2-3,NA,TGTGCCACCAGTGTCGGGAGTGCAGATACGCAGTATTTT,CATSVGSADTQYF
TRBV29-1,TRBD1,TRBJ2-2,NA,TGCAGCGCCGGACAGGGGGCAGGCACCGGGGAGCTGTTTTTT,CSAGQGAGTGELFF
TRBV12-3/TRBV12-4,NA,TRBJ1-5,NA,TGTGCCAGCAGTTTCTCAGGGGAAAATCAGCCCCAGCATTTT,CASSFSGENQPQHF
TRBV20-1,NA,TRBJ2-7,NA,TGCAGTGCCGGAACGGACAGCAAATACGAGCAGTACTTC,CSAGTDSKYEQYF
TRBV5-1,NA,TRBJ2-3,NA,TGCGCCAGCAGCTTGGATGACACAGATACGCAGTATTTT,CASSLDDTDTQYF
TRBV14,TRBD2,TRBJ2-5,NA,TGTGCCAGCAGCCCGGGACTAGGTAACCCCAAGCGCGATGAGCAGTACTTC,CASSPGLGNPKRDEQYF
TRBV27,NA,TRBJ1-1,few,TGTGCCAGCAGTTTAATTAAGGCCAGAAGGAACACTGAAGCTTTCTTT,CASSLIKARRNTEAFF
TRBV4-2,NA,TRBJ1-1,few,TGTGCCAGCACCCAAGGCCCGAACACTGAAGCTTTCTTT,CASTQGPNTEAFF
TRBV27,NA,TRBJ2-3,many,TGTGCCAGCAGTTCGGTCACAGATACGCAGTATTTT,CASSSVTDTQYF
TRBV7-9,TRBD2,TRBJ2-1,NA,TGTGCCAGCGTTCGACTAGCGGGGGCGAGGGAGCAGTTCTTC,CASVRLAGAREQFF
TRBV29-1,NA,TRBJ1-2,NA,TGCAGCGTTGCCGACTTGGGACGAGCTAACTATGGCTACACCTTC,CSVADLGRANYGYTF
TRBV7-3,NA,TRBJ2-1,NA,TGTGCCAGCAGCTCAATGGATGAGCAGTTCTTC,CASSSMDEQFF
TRBV6-6,NA,TRBJ2-4,NA,TGTGCCAGCAGCCCCACCGGAGGGCGAGAAGACATTCAGTACTTC,CASSPTGGREDIQYF
TRBV6-5,NA,TRBJ1-4,few,TGTGCCAGCAGTTACTCCACGTCGTCCCGTAATGAAAAACTGTTTTTT,CASSYSTSSRNEKLFF